One sample yielded the 25 T cell receptor beta chains listed below, sequenced in a study of cytomegalovirus exposure and HLA in healthy donors. The PCR made use of 60 Vbeta and 13 Jbeta primers. Using immunoSEQ multiplex PCR, the repertoire was profiled, and TCRdb retains in-frame clones only, with some absent. The sample contains some 150,000 clones, roughly 64% of which appear only once. Material for sequencing was PBMCs. The receptor source for this set is a woman in her 30s in good health and CMV-seropositive.

This clone was observed a single time. The CDR3 here is CASVDRSNYGYTF. CDR3 bases: TGTGCCAGCGTCGACAGGTCTAACTATGGCTACACCTTC. The chain joins TRBV6-5 to TRBJ1-2, with D possibly matching TRBD1 (6 bases). V shed 8 bases and J shed 0 bases, with 10 bases lying between them. The CDR3 sequence is 13 residues long. The V gene's germline CDR1 is MNHEY and CDR2 SVGAGI.

The chain links TRBV6-6 to TRBJ1-2; D unresolved. The V gene lost 6 bases and the J gene lost 8 bases, with 10 bases spanning the gap. CDR1 and CDR2 from the germline V gene are MNHNY and SVGAGI (reference sequence). The length of the CDR3 is 11 residues. The CDR3 sequence is CASSQNEGYTF. As DNA, the CDR3 is TGTGCCAGCAGCCAGAACGAAGGCTACACCTTC.

The genes are TRBV10-2 and TRBJ2-7, with D possibly TRBD1 on 6 matching bases. The CDR3 sequence is 13 residues long. V was pared by 4 bases and J by 3 bases, with 10 bases between. In germline, CDR1 is WSHSY, CDR2 SAAADI. CDR3 sequence (DNA): TGCGCCAGCAGTGTGGACAGTTACTACGAGCAGTACTTC. Amino acid sequence: CASSVDSYYEQYF.

This chain joins TRBV14 and TRBJ1-1; tentative D call: TRBD1 (5 bases). V lost 3 bases and J lost 8, with 22 bases in between. Germline CDR1 SGHDN, CDR2 FVKESK. The CDR3 runs to 16 residues. CDR3 in amino acids: CASSQNDRAAGTEAFF. DNA for the CDR3: TGTGCCAGCAGCCAGAACGACAGAGCTGCGGGGACCGAAGCTTTCTTT.

CDR3 sequence (DNA): TGTGCCAGCAGCTTAACTCGGGACTCCTACGAGCAGTACTTC. As protein: CASSLTRDSYEQYF. This chain joins TRBV7-7 and TRBJ2-7; D might be TRBD2 (5 bases). V lost 2 bases and J lost 0, with 8 bases in between. The V gene's germline CDR1 is SSHAT and CDR2 FNYEAQ (reference sequence). The CDR3 runs to 14 residues.

The chain employs TRBV5-1 and TRBJ2-7; possible D gene TRBD2, 7 bases. The CDR3 is 15 residues long. Germline V gives CDR1 SGHRS, CDR2 YFSETQ. Trimming shortened V by 7 bases and J by 4 bases, and 21 bases separated the two germline ends. The chain's CDR3 is CASAPLGGRGYEQYF. The DNA for the CDR3 is TGCGCCAGCGCCCCTCTGGGGGGGCGAGGGTACGAGCAGTACTTC. Complete variable domain (other parts from reference TRBV5-1 and TRBJ2-7): KAGVTQTPRYLIKTRGQQVTLSCSPISGHRSVSWYQQTPGQGLQFLFEYFSETQRNKGNFPGRFSGRQFSNSRSEMNVSTLELGDSALYLCASAPLGGRGYEQYFGPGTRLTVT.

V is TRBV4-1 and J is TRBJ1-5; D gene uncertain. The germline V and J ends were trimmed by 0 bases and 6 bases, with 21 bases remaining between them. This CDR3 is built from 18 residues. Per the germline V gene, CDR1 is MGHRA and CDR2 is YSYEKL. The CDR3 is CASSQEVHRPTLGQPQHF. CDR3 DNA: TGCGCCAGCAGCCAAGAAGTCCACAGACCCACACTTGGTCAGCCCCAGCATTTT.

For the CDR3, the DNA is TGTGCCAGCAGTATAGGACAGGGCGGCTATGGCTACACCTTC. Protein product: CASSIGQGGYGYTF. This rearrangement joins TRBV28 to TRBJ1-2; TRBD1 matches at 8 bases. The CDR3 length is 14 residues. CDR1 is MDHEN and CDR2 is SYDVKM in the germline V gene. With 5 bases clipped from V and 4 bases from J, the junction kept 6 bases outside the gene matches.

This clone was picked up a small number of times. The V call is TRBV10-2, the J call TRBJ2-5, with 9 bases matching TRBD2. Germline V lookup: CDR1 WSHSY, CDR2 SAAADI. CDR3 length: 19 residues. Trimming cost V 0 bases and J 1 base; bases outside gene matches: 12. For the CDR3, the DNA is TGCGCCAGCAGTGAGTCGGTATGGGGCAGCGGGGGGTTCCAAGAGACCCAGTACTTC. Protein sequence: CASSESVWGSGGFQETQYF.

This clone was seen more than once but under ten times. The chain has TRBV2 and TRBJ1-3; 10 bases are shared with TRBD1. CDR3 length equals 14 residues. The ends lost 4 bases at V and 9 bases at J; junction bases unmatched: 6. Per germline, CDR1 SNHLY and CDR2 FYNNEI. The CDR3 spells CASSGTGGGGTIYF. CDR3 coding DNA: TGTGCCAGCAGTGGGACAGGGGGAGGGGGCACCATATATTTT.

The chain couples TRBV30 to TRBJ2-5; D possibly corresponds to TRBD1 (6 bases). The DNA end is a closer match to TRBJ2-7, so the J assignment may be wrong. Germline assignment: CDR1 GTSNPN and CDR2 SVGIG (reference sequence). CDR3 length: 14 amino acids. The CDR3 nucleotides read TGTGCCTGGAGTGTAAAGGGGGTCTCCTACGAGCAGTACTTC. Residues: CAWSVKGVSYEQYF.

The V and J genes are TRBV28 and TRBJ2-4; no clear D. The germline V gene has CDR1 MDHEN and CDR2 SYDVKM. This CDR3 comprises 13 residues. Between the trimmed V and J ends, which lost 2 bases and 0 bases, there was a span of 2 bases. The CDR3 nucleotides are TGTGCCAGCAGTTTACTAGCCAAAAACATTCAGTACTTC. Its protein product is CASSLLAKNIQYF.

The CDR3 loop reads CASSLGSVGAFTPYEQYF. The CDR3 bases are TGTGCCAGCAGCTTAGGCTCGGTCGGTGCCTTTACCCCCTACGAGCAGTACTTC. V is TRBV11-2 and J is TRBJ2-7, with unresolved D. Trimming pared 1 base from V and 2 bases from J, leaving 21 bases between. Germline lookup yields CDR1 SGHAT and CDR2 FQNNGV. This CDR3 region has 18 residues.

The CDR3 region has the DNA TGTGCCAGCAGTTTTGGCAGGAATGAAAAACTGTTTTTT. Encoded protein: CASSFGRNEKLFF. The chain combines TRBV6-5 with TRBJ1-4; D gene uncertain. Germline loops: CDR1 MNHEY, CDR2 SVGAGI. The CDR3 totals 13 residues. The V end lost 4 bases, the J end lost 5 bases, and 8 bases lay between the germline ends.

This clone was seen a few times. A read error may account for a junction end that differs from germline. The rearrangement joins TRBV7-7 to TRBJ1-3; D remains unclear. The CDR3 loop spans 13 amino acids. Germline assignment: CDR1 SSHAT and CDR2 FNYEAQ (reference sequence). CDR3 loop: CASSATPGNTIYF. CDR3 nucleotide sequence: TGTGCTAGCAGCGCTACCCCCGGAAACACCATATATTTT.

The table lists this clone with a few counts. The same CDR3 is also encoded by other DNA sequences in this sample. The chain carries TRBV28 and TRBJ1-2, with 9 nucleotides matching TRBD1. Germline lookup yields CDR1 MDHEN and CDR2 SYDVKM. The CDR3 is made up of 13 amino acids. V shed 4 bases and J 4 bases; nucleotides not matched to a gene: 1. CDR3 DNA sequence: TGTGCCAGCAGTTCGGGACAGGGCTATGGCTACACCTTC. Its protein product is CASSSGQGYGYTF.

V usage is TRBV28 and J usage is TRBJ2-2, with 8 bases lining up with TRBD2. V was clipped by 2 bases and J by 4 bases; unmatched bases: 9. CDR1 and CDR2 from the germline V gene are MDHEN and SYDVKM. The CDR3 consists of 17 residues. The CDR3 spells CASSLLAGGPPTGELFF. CDR3 in DNA: TGTGCCAGCAGTTTACTGGCGGGGGGCCCCCCCACCGGGGAGCTGTTTTTT. The entire variable domain, with the rest obtained from reference TRBV28 and TRBJ2-2, is as follows: DVKVTQSSRYLVKRTGEKVFLECVQDMDHENMFWYRQDPGLGLRLIYFSYDVKMKEKGDIPEGYSVSREKKERFSLILESASTNQTSMYLCASSLLAGGPPTGELFFGEGSRLTVL.

This clone was counted between two and nine times. The gene calls are TRBV6-1 and TRBJ2-7; perhaps TRBD2 as D (5 bases). V lost 7 bases and J 3 bases, leaving 10 bases between the germline ends. This CDR3 has 12 residues. Per the germline V gene, CDR1 is MNHNS and CDR2 is SASEGT. CDR3 DNA sequence: TGTGCCAGCATGCGAGGGATCTACGAGCAGTACTTC. Its translation is CASMRGIYEQYF.

This clone was seen many times. This chain connects TRBV6-5 to TRBJ2-4; no clear D gene. CDR1 and CDR2 (germline): MNHEY, SVGAGI. Trimming removed 6 bases at V and 0 bases at J, with 9 bases between. The CDR3 is made up of 14 amino acids. CDR3 residues: CASRETTAKNIQYF. As DNA, the CDR3 is TGTGCCAGCAGAGAAACAACAGCCAAAAACATTCAGTACTTC.

This rearrangement joins TRBV7-6 to TRBJ2-7, with 8 bases aligning to TRBD2. The CDR3 totals 16 residues. CDR1 and CDR2 from the germline V gene are SGHVS and FNYEAQ. The V segment lost 2 bases and the J segment 0 bases; nucleotides outside the gene matches: 6. Here the CDR3 reads CASSLFGGGSSYEQYF. The CDR3, as DNA: TGTGCCAGCAGCTTATTCGGGGGGGGGAGCTCCTACGAGCAGTACTTC.

The chain employs TRBV7-9 and TRBJ2-7; weak D call: TRBD1 (5 bases). V dropped 5 bases and J dropped 0 bases, with 8 bases sitting between them. The CDR3 runs to 13 residues. Germline V CDR1 and CDR2: SEHNR, FQNEAQ (reference sequence). The CDR3 bases are TGTGCCAGCAGCGTCAGGGTCTCCTACGAGCAGTACTTC. Translating it yields CASSVRVSYEQYF. Variable domain in full (rest from reference TRBV7-9 and TRBJ2-7): DTGVSQNPRHKITKRGQNVTFRCDPISEHNRLYWYRQTLGQGPEFLTYFQNEAQLEKSRLLSDRFSAERPKGSFSTLEIQRTEQGDSAMYLCASSVRVSYEQYFGPGTRLTVT.

J is TRBJ1-2 and V is TRBV29-1, with D perhaps TRBD1 (5 bases). Trimming cost V 6 bases and J 6 bases, with 17 bases left between them. The CDR3 is 13 amino acids. Germline values: CDR1 SQVTM, CDR2 ANQGSEA. The CDR3 spells CSVGQGGLDGYTF. DNA for the CDR3: TGCAGCGTCGGGCAGGGCGGCCTCGATGGCTACACCTTC.

The CDR3 DNA sequence: TGTGCCAGCAGCCCGGCTGGTCGGACTAGCGGGTATAATGAGCAGTTCTTC. The encoded protein is CASSPAGRTSGYNEQFF. V is TRBV4-2 and J is TRBJ2-1; 11 nucleotides align to TRBD2. V was pared by 4 bases and J by 7 bases, with 12 bases of the junction left unmatched. Germline V gene data show CDR1 as LGHNA and CDR2 as YNFKEQ. CDR3 length: 17 residues.

This clone was detected only a few times. The chain couples TRBV5-1 to TRBJ2-1, with 8 bases fitting TRBD2. The CDR3 loop spans 16 amino acids. The junction had 4 bases not matched to a gene; V was cut back by 0 bases and J by 2 bases. CDR1 and CDR2 (germline): SGHRS, YFSETQ. CDR3: CASSLATGGAYNEQFF. CDR3 nucleotide sequence: TGCGCCAGCAGCTTGGCCACCGGGGGGGCCTACAATGAGCAGTTCTTC.

Written as DNA, the CDR3 is TGTGCCAGCAGTGTGACAGGGGCGGTAAAGAAAGCTTTCTTT. The encoded protein is CASSVTGAVKKAFF. The J gene is TRBJ1-1, the V gene TRBV2, with 8 positions matching TRBD1. J was trimmed by 9 bases and V by 4 bases; bases with no gene match: 10. The length of the CDR3 is 14 residues. The germline CDR1 and CDR2 sequences are SNHLY and FYNNEI.